What follows describes a single T cell receptor (beta chain). Profiled with immunoSEQ multiplex PCR; TCRdb holds only in-frame clones, not every one. The sample has around 18,000 clones; 69% are singletons. The treatment: randomized to nivolumab then ipilimumab (arm A) or the reverse (arm B). DNA-damaging chemotherapy had not been given to any patient beforehand. PBMC sorting kept live CD3+CD8+ cells without CD19 or CD56. CDR1 LNHDA and CDR2 SQIVND come from the germline V gene (reference sequence). CDR3 length: 15 residues. J was trimmed by 4 bases and V by 3 bases; bases with no gene match: 8. These data are taken from a study of sequential checkpoint blockade in melanoma. Looking at the study overall: Patients were randomized 1:1 to nivolumab-then-ipilimumab or ipilimumab-then-nivolumab first-line. Both treatment sequences were followed by maintenance nivolumab.

Material: CD8+ T cells sorted from blood (inferred from file names), obtained from a patient given nivolumab and ipilimumab in sequence. This sequence originates from a human donor with melanoma. The rearrangement links TRBV19 to TRBJ1-2; 7 bases fit TRBD1. The CDR3 region is CASSIPLGGSYGYTF. The CDR3 region has the DNA TGTGCCAGTAGTATCCCCTTAGGGGGCAGCTATGGCTACACCTTC.